This TCR beta chain was captured by sequencing in a study of CD8+ T cells in alopecia areata. On the study more broadly: It was oral tofacitinib, at 5 to 10 mg twice daily, that treated patients received.

In each case, RNA was isolated and then reverse transcribed into cDNA as the sequencing template. Libraries were prepared by immunoSEQ multiplex PCR; TCRdb keeps only in-frame clonotypes and omits some of them. The table includes about 270,000 clones, 60% detected once. CDR3 size: 14 residues. V dropped 6 bases and J dropped 1 base, with 15 bases sitting between them. Germline V gene data show CDR1 as SQVTM and CDR2 as ANQGSEA. Treatment defined: oral pan-JAK inhibitor, 5-10 mg twice daily. The investigators collected lesional scalp punch biopsies and peripheral blood from alopecia areata patients. To note about this clone: Its antigen is undetermined.

General observations from the study: With tofacitinib ongoing, many expanded lesional clones persisted in both scalp and blood. Having just one nonresponder leaves the connection between baseline CD8+ expansion and response unresolved.

This sample comprised CD4+ T cells sorted from blood, obtained at approximately week 52, from a patient treated with tofacitinib. The source of this sequence is a human donor with alopecia areata. The chain uses TRBV29-1 and TRBJ2-5; D perhaps matches TRBD2 (5 bases). The CDR3 protein is CSVSTAGLQETQYF. The CDR3 coding sequence is TGCAGCGTGTCCACTGCGGGCCTCCAAGAGACCCAGTACTTC.